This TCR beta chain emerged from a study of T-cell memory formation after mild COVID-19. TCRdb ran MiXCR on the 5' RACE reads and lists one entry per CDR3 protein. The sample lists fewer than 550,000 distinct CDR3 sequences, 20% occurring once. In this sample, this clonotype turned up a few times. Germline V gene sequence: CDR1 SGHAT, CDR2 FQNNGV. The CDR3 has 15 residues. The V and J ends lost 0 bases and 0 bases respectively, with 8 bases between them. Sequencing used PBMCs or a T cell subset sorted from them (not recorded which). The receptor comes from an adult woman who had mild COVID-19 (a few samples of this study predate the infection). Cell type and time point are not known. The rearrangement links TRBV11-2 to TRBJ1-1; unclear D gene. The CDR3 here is CASSLDPDLNTEAFF. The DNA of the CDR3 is TGTGCCAGCAGCTTAGATCCAGACCTGAACACTGAAGCTTTCTTT.